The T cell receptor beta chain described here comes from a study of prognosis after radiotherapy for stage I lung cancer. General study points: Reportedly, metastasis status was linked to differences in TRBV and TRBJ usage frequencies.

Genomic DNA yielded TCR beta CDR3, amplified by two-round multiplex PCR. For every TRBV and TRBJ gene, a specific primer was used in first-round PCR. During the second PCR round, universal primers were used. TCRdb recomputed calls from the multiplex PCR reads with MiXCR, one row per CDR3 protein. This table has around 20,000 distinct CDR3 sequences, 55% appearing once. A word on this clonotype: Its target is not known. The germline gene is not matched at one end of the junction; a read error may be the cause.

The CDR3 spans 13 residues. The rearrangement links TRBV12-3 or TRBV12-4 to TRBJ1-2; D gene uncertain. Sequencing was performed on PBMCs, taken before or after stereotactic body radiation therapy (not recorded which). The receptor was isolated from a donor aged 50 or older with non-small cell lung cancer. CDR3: CAISFVHAGGYTF. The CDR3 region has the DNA TGTGCCATCAGTTTTGTACATGCGGGTGGCTACACCTTC.